What follows are 17 T cell receptor beta chains derived from one specimen sequenced in a study of Graves' ophthalmopathy and Graves' hyperthyroidism. RNA transcripts yielded amplified TCR beta CDR3 regions. HTBI primers primed a first-round RT-PCR, and a second-round multiplex PCR followed. TCRdb independently ran MiXCR on the multiplex PCR reads; one entry per CDR3 protein. In the table there are about 620,000 distinct CDR3 sequences, about 24% of which are singletons. The specimen was peripheral blood. Every receptor here comes from a woman aged 18-29 years with stable Graves' hyperthyroidism. Some clones in this sample may be carry-over from other donors' samples.

CDR3 amino acids: CASSSFDGDYTF. As DNA, the CDR3 is TGTGCCAGCAGCTCATTCGACGGTGACTACACCTTC. The chain uses TRBV7-2 and TRBJ1-2; D remains ambiguous. Looked up from germline, CDR1 is SGHTA and CDR2 is FQGNSA. Trimming took 4 bases from V and 10 from J, leaving 13 bases between them. The CDR3 length is 12 residues.

V usage is TRBV29-1 and J usage is TRBJ2-7; a weak D match, TRBD2 (5 bases). The V end lost 1 base, the J end lost 5 bases, and 12 bases lay between the germline ends. Per the germline V gene, CDR1 is SQVTM and CDR2 is ANQGSEA. The CDR3 sequence is 13 residues long. The CDR3 here is CSVEGGFGDEQYF. The CDR3 region has the DNA TGCAGCGTTGAAGGAGGGTTCGGGGACGAGCAGTACTTC.

This clonotype was detected many times. The chain uses TRBV6-1 and TRBJ2-7; 7 bases agree with TRBD1. The length of the CDR3 is 16 residues. V lost 7 bases, J lost 1 base, and 13 bases stayed unmatched. Germline values: CDR1 MNHNS, CDR2 SASEGT. The CDR3 DNA follows: TGTGCCAGCATCCTTCGCCTAGGGGGCGATTCCTACGAGCAGTACTTC. Protein product: CASILRLGGDSYEQYF.

In this sample, this clonotype turned up many times. The V call is TRBV7-2, the J call TRBJ2-5; 11 bases align to TRBD2. Germline CDR1 SGHTA, CDR2 FQGNSA. The trim removed 0 bases at V and 10 bases at J, leaving 16 bases unmatched. The CDR3 covers 18 residues. DNA for the CDR3: TGTGCCAGCAGCTTAGCGCGGAATAGCGGGAGGGACCGCGGCGGCCAGTACTTC. Translated: CASSLARNSGRDRGGQYF.

CDR3 sequence reads: CASGPGTGQYGYTF. As DNA, the CDR3 is TGTGCCAGCGGGCCCGGGACAGGGCAATATGGCTACACCTTC. The rearrangement joins TRBV27 to TRBJ1-2; 9 bases match TRBD1. The CDR3 loop spans 14 amino acids. Germline V gene lookup returns CDR1 MNHEY and CDR2 SMNVEV (reference sequence). Germline trimming cut 8 bases from V and 5 bases from J; bases unmatched to any gene: 9.

This clonotype appeared many times. The conserved phenylalanine or tryptophan normally closing the CDR3 is absent here, so this likely arose from a read error. J is TRBJ1-6 and V is TRBV20-1; D remains ambiguous. The CDR3 has 15 residues. Germline assignment: CDR1 DFQATT and CDR2 SNEGSKA (reference sequence). Between the trimmed V and J ends, which lost 0 bases and 5 bases, there was a span of 11 bases. CDR3 protein: CSARDGRGNNSPLHL. The CDR3 region has the DNA TGCAGTGCTAGAGATGGGCGGGGTAATAATTCACCCCTCCACCTT.

This clonotype was seen a few times. A read error is possible here, since a much larger clone lies one base away. This chain links TRBV12-3 or TRBV12-4 with TRBJ1-1; 9 nucleotides line up with TRBD1. The CDR3 covers 11 residues. Trimming cost V 5 bases and J 10 bases; bases outside gene matches: 2. The CDR3 reads CASSPTGGAFF. As DNA, the CDR3 is TGTGCCAGCAGTCCGACAGGGGGAGCTTTCTTT.

Only a few counts were recorded for this clonotype. The chain couples TRBV6-1 to TRBJ2-2; D not certain. Trimming removed 7 bases from V and 6 bases from J, with 12 bases in between. CDR3 size: 13 residues. Germline-derived CDR1 and CDR2 are MNHNS and SASEGT. Here the CDR3 reads CASKWSSSGELFF. CDR3 DNA sequence: TGTGCCAGCAAGTGGAGCAGTTCCGGGGAGCTGTTTTTT.

V is TRBV29-1 and J is TRBJ1-5; 7 nucleotides match TRBD1. The germline gives CDR1 SQVTM, CDR2 ANQGSEA. This CDR3 comprises 16 residues. After removal of 5 bases from V and 1 base from J, the junction contained 11 bases not matched to a gene. This chain's CDR3 is CSVMVEGARSNQPQHF. The CDR3 DNA follows: TGCAGCGTTATGGTGGAGGGGGCGAGAAGCAATCAGCCCCAGCATTTT.

The sample holds many counts of this clonotype. The chain is built from TRBV12-3 or TRBV12-4 and TRBJ1-5, with a tentative D call TRBD1 (5 bases). The V gene lost 4 bases and the J gene lost 0 bases, with 10 bases spanning the gap. CDR3 length equals 15 residues. CDR3: CASSWGSLSNQPQHF. The CDR3 DNA sequence: TGTGCCAGCAGTTGGGGGTCGCTTAGCAATCAGCCCCAGCATTTT.

On this clonotype: This could be a read error, since a much larger clone is one nucleotide away. The chain links TRBV13 to TRBJ1-2, with D perhaps matching TRBD1 (6 bases). Germline CDR1 reads PRHDT; CDR2 reads FYEKMQ (reference sequence). This CDR3 is built from 14 residues. The CDR3 here is CASGPLQGNYGYAF. The DNA of the CDR3 is TGTGCCAGCGGCCCGTTACAGGGCAACTATGGCTACGCCTTC.

This sequence joins TRBV28 and TRBJ2-7, with TRBD1 matching 11 bases. This CDR3 has 14 amino acids. The germline CDR1 and CDR2 sequences are MDHEN and SYDVKM. V dropped 3 bases and J dropped 6; count of bases not matched to a gene: 4. CDR3 loop: CASSFRTGGSEQYF. As DNA, the CDR3 is TGTGCCAGCAGTTTTAGGACAGGGGGCAGCGAGCAGTACTTC.

This clonotype was found many times. The chain employs TRBV12-3 or TRBV12-4 and TRBJ2-2; D possibly corresponds to TRBD1 (5 bases). V lost 3 bases and J lost 7, with 12 bases in between. CDR3 length: 14 amino acids. DNA of the CDR3: TGTGCCAGCAGTTTCCCCAGGGTGAACGGGGAGCTGTTTTTT. This encodes CASSFPRVNGELFF.

This clonotype showed up just once. It may be a read error: a sequence one base away is much more abundant. V gene TRBV5-4 combines with J gene TRBJ2-5; D remains unclear. The CDR3 contains 15 residues. The germline V gene encodes CDR1 SGHNT and CDR2 YYREEE (reference sequence). V lost 4 bases and J lost 4, with 17 bases in between. Written as DNA, the CDR3 is TGTGCCAGCAGCCCCCCGGGTGCCATTCGAGAGACCCAGTACTTC. This encodes CASSPPGAIRETQYF.

This clonotype was counted at least ten times. The J gene is TRBJ1-2, the V gene TRBV6-5; D not resolved. Germline V gene data show CDR1 as MNHEY and CDR2 as SVGAGI. Between the trimmed V and J ends, which lost 0 bases and 8 bases, there was a span of 16 bases. There are 15 residues in the CDR3. The CDR3 DNA reads as TGTGCCAGCAGTTACTCGGGGAAGGGTCCGGAGGGCTACACCTTC. As protein: CASSYSGKGPEGYTF.

This clonotype was seen ten or more times. V gene TRBV30 combines with J gene TRBJ1-6; TRBD1 might be the D (5 bases). The CDR3 runs 15 residues. From germline, CDR1 is GTSNPN and CDR2 SVGIG (reference sequence). Trimming removed 0 bases at V and 2 bases at J, with 8 bases between. As DNA, the CDR3 is TGTGCCTGGAGTGTACGGGGGGCCTATAATTCACCCCTCCACTTT. This translates into CAWSVRGAYNSPLHF.

About this clonotype: A read error may be the cause here, since a much bigger clone is one base away. The CDR3 carries no conserved terminal phenylalanine or tryptophan, so it likely arises from a read error. The chain recombines TRBV4-1 with TRBJ1-2; D is unresolved. Trimming removed 1 base from V and 3 bases from J, with 12 bases in between. CDR3 size: 15 residues. Germline CDR1 is MGHRA and CDR2 is YSYEKL. CDR3 sequence reads: CASSQVPTRHYGYTY. In DNA, the CDR3 is TGCGCCAGCAGCCAAGTCCCAACGCGCCACTATGGCTACACCTAC.